Following are 2 T cell receptor beta chains from one sample sequenced in a study of post-analysis software for immune sequencing data. What these receptors recognize is not known. TCR beta libraries were prepared from cDNA with unique molecular identifiers. A single record per CDR3 protein comes from TCRdb applying MiXCR to the PCR reads. This table has about 540,000 distinct CDR3 sequences, 34% appearing once. Study-level findings and limits: Four to six TRBV segments, including TRBV5-6, TRBV5-1 and TRBV20-1, were more frequent in patients than controls.

Sequencing input: blood. The receptors here all came from a girl younger than 18 with multiple sclerosis.

The gene calls are TRBV7-2 and TRBJ2-7; a weak D match, TRBD2 (6 bases). Germline V gives CDR1 SGHTA, CDR2 FQGNSA. V shed 5 bases and J shed 0 bases, with 17 bases lying between them. This CDR3 spans 16 amino acids. CDR3 protein: CASSLPGSLSSYEQYF. The CDR3 DNA is TGTGCCAGCAGCCTACCCGGGAGTTTGAGCTCCTACGAGCAGTACTTC.

The table lists this clonotype with a few counts. The chain has TRBV7-8 and TRBJ2-6; D tentatively fits TRBD1 or TRBD2 (5 bases each). Looked up from germline, CDR1 is SGHVS and CDR2 is FQNEAQ. The CDR3 is made up of 20 amino acids. Trimming took off 3 bases at V and 0 bases at J, with 21 bases between the two ends. CDR3 nucleotides: TGTGCCAGCAGCTTGAGTTCTGGGGCTAGCCCTAGCTCTGGGGCCAACGTCCTGACTTTC. It is translated as CASSLSSGASPSSGANVLTF.